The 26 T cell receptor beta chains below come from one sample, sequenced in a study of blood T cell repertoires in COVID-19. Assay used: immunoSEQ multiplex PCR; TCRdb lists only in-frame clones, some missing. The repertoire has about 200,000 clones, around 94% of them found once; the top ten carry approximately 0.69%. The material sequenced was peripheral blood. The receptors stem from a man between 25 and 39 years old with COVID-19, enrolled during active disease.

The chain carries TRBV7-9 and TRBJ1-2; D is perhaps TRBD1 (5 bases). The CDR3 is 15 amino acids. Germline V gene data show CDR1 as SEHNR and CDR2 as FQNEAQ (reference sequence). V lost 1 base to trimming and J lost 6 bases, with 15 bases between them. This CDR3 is CASSLGQSEANGYTF. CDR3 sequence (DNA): TGTGCCAGCAGCTTAGGACAGAGTGAAGCGAATGGCTACACCTTC. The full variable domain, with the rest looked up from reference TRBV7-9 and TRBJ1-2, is DTGVSQNPRHKITKRGQNVTFRCDPISEHNRLYWYRQTLGQGPEFLTYFQNEAQLEKSRLLSDRFSAERPKGSFSTLEIQRTEQGDSAMYLCASSLGQSEANGYTFGSGTRLTVV.

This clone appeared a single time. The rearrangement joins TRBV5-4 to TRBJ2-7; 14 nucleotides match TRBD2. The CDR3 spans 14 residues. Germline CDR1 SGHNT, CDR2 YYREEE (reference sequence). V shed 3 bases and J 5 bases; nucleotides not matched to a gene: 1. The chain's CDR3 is CASSSGLAGDEQYF. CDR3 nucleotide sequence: TGTGCCAGCAGCTCGGGACTAGCGGGGGACGAGCAGTACTTC.

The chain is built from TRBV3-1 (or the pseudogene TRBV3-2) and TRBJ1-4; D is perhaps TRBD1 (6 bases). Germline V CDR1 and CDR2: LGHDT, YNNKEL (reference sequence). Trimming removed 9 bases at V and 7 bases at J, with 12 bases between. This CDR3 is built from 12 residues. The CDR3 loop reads CASAIRGEKLFF. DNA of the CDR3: TGTGCCAGTGCCATCAGGGGTGAAAAACTGTTTTTT.

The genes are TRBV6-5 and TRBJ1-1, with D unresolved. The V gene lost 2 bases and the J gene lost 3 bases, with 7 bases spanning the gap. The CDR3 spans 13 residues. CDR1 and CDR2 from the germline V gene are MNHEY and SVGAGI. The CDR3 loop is CASSYQEDTEAFF. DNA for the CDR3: TGTGCCAGCAGTTACCAGGAGGACACTGAAGCTTTCTTT.

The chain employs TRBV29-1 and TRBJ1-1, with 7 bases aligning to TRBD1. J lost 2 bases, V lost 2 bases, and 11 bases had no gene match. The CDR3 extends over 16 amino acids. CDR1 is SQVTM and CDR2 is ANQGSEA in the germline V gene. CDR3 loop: CSVETRDRNPNTEAFF. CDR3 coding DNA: TGCAGCGTTGAAACCCGGGACAGAAATCCCAACACTGAAGCTTTCTTT.

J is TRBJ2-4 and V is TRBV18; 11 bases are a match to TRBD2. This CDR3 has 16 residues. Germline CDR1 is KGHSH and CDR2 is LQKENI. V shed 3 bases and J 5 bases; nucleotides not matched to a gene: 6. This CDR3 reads CASSPVSGGAQNIQYF. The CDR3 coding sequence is TGTGCCAGCTCACCTGTTAGCGGGGGGGCCCAAAACATTCAGTACTTC.

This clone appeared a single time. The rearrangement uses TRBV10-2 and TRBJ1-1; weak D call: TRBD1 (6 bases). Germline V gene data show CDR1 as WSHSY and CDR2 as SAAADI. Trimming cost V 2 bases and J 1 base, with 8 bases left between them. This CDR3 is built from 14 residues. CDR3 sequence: CASSEAGANTEAFF. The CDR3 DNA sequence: TGCGCCAGCAGTGAGGCAGGGGCGAACACTGAAGCTTTCTTT.

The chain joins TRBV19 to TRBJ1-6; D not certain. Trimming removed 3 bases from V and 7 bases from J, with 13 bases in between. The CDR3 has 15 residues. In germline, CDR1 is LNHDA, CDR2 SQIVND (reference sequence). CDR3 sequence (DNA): TGTGCCAGTAGTATCCCAGCCCGGAGGAATTCACCCCTCCACTTT. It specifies CASSIPARRNSPLHF.

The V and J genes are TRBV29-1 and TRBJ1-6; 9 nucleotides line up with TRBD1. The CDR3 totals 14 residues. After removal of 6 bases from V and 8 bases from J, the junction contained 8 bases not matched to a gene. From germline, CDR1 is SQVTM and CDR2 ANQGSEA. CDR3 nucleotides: TGCAGCGTAACAGGGGGCTCGGGTGATTCACCCCTCCACTTT. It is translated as CSVTGGSGDSPLHF.

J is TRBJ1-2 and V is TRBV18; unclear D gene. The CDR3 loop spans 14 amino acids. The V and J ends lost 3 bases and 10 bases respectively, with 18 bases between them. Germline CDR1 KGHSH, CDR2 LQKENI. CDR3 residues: CASSPGSLREDYTF. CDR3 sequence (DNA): TGTGCCAGCTCACCTGGGTCCCTCCGGGAGGACTACACCTTC.

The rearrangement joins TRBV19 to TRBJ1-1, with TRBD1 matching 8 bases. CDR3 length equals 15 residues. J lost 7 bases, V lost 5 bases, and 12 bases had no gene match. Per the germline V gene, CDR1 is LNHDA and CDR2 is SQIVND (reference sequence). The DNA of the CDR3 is TGTGCCAGTAGTGTGTCAGGGGGCATAAGGAGTGAAGCTTTCTTT. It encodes CASSVSGGIRSEAFF.

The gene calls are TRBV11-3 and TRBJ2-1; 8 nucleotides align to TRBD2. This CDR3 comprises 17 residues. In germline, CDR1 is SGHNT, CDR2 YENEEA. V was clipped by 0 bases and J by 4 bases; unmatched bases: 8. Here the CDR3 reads CASSLELGGVDYNEQFF. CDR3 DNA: TGTGCCAGCAGCTTAGAACTCGGGGGGGTCGATTACAATGAGCAGTTCTTC.

The CDR3 nucleotides are TGTGCCAGCAGCCAAGATCTAGACAGCTCCTACGAGCAGTACTTC. Its translation is CASSQDLDSSYEQYF. This rearrangement joins TRBV4-2 to TRBJ2-7, with D perhaps matching TRBD1 (5 bases). Trimming took off 0 bases at V and 0 bases at J, with 9 bases between the two ends. CDR1 and CDR2 from the germline V gene are LGHNA and YNFKEQ. The CDR3 length is 15 residues.

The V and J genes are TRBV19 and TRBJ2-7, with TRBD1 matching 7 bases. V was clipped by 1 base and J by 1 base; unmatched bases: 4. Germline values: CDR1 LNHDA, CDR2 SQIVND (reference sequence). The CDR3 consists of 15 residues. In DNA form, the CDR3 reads TGTGCCAGTAGTATAGGAGGGACAGAATCCTACGAGCAGTACTTC. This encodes CASSIGGTESYEQYF. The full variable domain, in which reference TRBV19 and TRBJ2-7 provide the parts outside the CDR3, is DGGITQSPKYLFRKEGQNVTLSCEQNLNHDAMYWYRQDPGQGLRLIYYSQIVNDFQKGDIAEGYSVSREKKESFPLTVTSAQKNPTAFYLCASSIGGTESYEQYFGPGTRLTVT.

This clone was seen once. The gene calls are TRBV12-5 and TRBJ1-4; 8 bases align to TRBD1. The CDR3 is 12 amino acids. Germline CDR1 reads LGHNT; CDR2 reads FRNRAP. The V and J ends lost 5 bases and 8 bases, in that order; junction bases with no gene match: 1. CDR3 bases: TGTGCTAGTGGTCGGGACAGGGAAAAACTGTTTTTT. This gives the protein CASGRDREKLFF. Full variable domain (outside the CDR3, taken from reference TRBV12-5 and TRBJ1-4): DARVTQTPRHKVTEMGQEVTMRCQPILGHNTVFWYRQTMMQGLELLAYFRNRAPLDDSGMPKDRFSAEMPDATLATLKIQPSEPRDSAVYFCASGRDREKLFFGSGTQLSVL.

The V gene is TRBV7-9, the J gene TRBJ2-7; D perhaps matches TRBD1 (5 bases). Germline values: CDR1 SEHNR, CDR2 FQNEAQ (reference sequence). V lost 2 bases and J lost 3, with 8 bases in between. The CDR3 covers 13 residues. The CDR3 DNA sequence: TGTGCCAGCAGCTTAAGTACAGGCTACGAGCAGTACTTC. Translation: CASSLSTGYEQYF.

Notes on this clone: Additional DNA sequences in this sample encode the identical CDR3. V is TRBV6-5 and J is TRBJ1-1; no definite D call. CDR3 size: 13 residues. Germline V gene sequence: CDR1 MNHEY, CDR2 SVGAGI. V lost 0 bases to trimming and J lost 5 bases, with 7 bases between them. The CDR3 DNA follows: TGTGCCAGCAGTTACTCGCCGGGGACTGAAGCTTTCTTT. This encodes CASSYSPGTEAFF.

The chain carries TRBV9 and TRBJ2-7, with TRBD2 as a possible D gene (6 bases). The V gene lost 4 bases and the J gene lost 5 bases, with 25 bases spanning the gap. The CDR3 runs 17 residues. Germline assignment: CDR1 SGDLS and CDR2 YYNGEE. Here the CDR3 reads CASSPEDKIAGWDEQYF. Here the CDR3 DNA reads TGTGCCAGCAGCCCCGAGGACAAGATCGCGGGATGGGACGAGCAGTACTTC.

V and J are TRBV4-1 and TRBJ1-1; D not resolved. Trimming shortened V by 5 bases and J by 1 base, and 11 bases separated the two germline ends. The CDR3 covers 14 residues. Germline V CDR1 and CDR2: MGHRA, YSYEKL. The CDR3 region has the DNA TGCGCCAGCAGCTTGAGCGGGCCGAACACTGAAGCTTTCTTT. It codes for CASSLSGPNTEAFF.

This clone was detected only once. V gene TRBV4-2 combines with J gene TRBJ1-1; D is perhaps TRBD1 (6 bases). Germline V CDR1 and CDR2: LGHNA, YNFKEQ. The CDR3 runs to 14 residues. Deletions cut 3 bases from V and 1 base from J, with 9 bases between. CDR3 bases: TGTGCCAGCAGCCAGTACAGGGAGAACACTGAAGCTTTCTTT. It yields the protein CASSQYRENTEAFF.

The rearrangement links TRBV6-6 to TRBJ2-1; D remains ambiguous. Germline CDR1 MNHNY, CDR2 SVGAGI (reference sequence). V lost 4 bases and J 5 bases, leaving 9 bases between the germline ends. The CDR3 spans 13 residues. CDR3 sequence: CASSSSYNNEQFF. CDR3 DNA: TGTGCCAGCAGTTCCTCGTATAACAATGAGCAGTTCTTC.

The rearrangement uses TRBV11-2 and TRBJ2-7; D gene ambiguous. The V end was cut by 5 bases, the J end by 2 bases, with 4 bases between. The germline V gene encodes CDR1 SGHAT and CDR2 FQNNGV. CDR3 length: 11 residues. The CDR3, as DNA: TGTGCCAGCAGCATCGCCTACGAGCAGTACTTC. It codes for CASSIAYEQYF. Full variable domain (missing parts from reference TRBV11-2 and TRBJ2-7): EAGVAQSPRYKIIEKRQSVAFWCNPISGHATLYWYQQILGQGPKLLIQFQNNGVVDDSQLPKDRFSAERLKGVDSTLKIQPAKLEDSAVYLCASSIAYEQYFGPGTRLTVT.

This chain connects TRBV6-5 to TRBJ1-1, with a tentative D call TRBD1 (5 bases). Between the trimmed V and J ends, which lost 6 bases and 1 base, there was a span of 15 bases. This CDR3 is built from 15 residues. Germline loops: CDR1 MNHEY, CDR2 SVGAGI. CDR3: CASRLLDSSNTEAFF. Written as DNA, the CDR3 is TGTGCCAGCAGGCTTCTAGACAGTTCGAACACTGAAGCTTTCTTT.

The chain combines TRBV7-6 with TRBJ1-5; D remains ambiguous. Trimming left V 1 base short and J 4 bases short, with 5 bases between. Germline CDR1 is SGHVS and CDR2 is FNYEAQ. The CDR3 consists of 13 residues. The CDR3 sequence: CASSLGENQPQHF. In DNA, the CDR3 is TGTGCCAGCAGCTTAGGGGAGAATCAGCCCCAGCATTTT.

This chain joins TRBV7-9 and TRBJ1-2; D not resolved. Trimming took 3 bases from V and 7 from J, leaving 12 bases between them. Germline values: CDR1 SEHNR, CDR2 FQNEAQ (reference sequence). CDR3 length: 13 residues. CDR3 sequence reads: CASSLGRYAGYTF. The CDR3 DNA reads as TGTGCCAGCAGCTTGGGGAGGTACGCTGGCTACACCTTC.

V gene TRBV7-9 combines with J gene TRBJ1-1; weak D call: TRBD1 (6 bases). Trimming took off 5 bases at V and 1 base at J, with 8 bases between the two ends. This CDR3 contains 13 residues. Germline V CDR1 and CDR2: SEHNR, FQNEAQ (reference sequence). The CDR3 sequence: CASSLQGNTEAFF. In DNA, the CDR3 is TGTGCCAGCAGCCTACAGGGGAACACTGAAGCTTTCTTT.